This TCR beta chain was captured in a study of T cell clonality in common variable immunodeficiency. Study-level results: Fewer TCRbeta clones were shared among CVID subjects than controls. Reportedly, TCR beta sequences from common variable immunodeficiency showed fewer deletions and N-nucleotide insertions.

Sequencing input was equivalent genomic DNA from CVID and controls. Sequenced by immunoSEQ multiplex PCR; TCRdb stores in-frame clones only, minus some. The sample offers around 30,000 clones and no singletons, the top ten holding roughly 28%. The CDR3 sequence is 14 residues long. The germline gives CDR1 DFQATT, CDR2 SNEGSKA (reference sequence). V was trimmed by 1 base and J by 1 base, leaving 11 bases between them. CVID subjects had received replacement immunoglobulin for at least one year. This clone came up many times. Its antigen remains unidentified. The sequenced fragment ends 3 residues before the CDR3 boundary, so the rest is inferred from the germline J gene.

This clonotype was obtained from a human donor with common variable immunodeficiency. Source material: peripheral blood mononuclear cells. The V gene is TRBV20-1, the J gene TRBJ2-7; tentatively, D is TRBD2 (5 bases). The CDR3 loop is CSARARVLSYEQYF. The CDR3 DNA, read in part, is TGCAGTGCTAGAGCGCGGGTTCTGTCCTACGAG.